This TCR beta chain is drawn from a study of blood T cells in healthy people across ages. As regards this clonotype: Its antigen is currently unknown.

A J-beta primer mix and a sample-barcoded 5' primer were used in a second PCR of roughly 6 to 11 cycles. MiXCR was run by TCRdb on the 5' RACE reads, yielding one entry per CDR3 protein. The sample lists about 680,000 distinct CDR3 sequences; 49% were seen once. V shed 4 bases and J shed 13 bases, with 14 bases lying between them. This CDR3 is 12 amino acids long. Whole-study results and caveats: Roughly linear declines in TCR beta diversity per million T cells occurred with age.

This chain links TRBV12-3 or TRBV12-4 with TRBJ2-4; no clear D. Sequences were obtained from blood. This receptor was taken from a woman aged 55-69 years in good health. The CDR3 here is CASSSLSYKQYF. DNA for the CDR3: TGTGCCAGCAGTTCCCTCTCCTACAAGCAGTACTTC.